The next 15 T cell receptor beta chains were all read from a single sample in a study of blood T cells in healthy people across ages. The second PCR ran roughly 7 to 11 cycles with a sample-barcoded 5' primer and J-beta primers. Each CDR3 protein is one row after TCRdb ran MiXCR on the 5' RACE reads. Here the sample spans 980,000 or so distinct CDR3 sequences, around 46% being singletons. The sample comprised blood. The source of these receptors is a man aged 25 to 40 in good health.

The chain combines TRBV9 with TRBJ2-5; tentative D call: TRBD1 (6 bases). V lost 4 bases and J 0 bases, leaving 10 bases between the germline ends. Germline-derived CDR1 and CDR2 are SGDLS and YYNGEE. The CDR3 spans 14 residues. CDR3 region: CASSTRDNQETQYF. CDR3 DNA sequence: TGTGCCAGCAGCACCCGGGACAACCAAGAGACCCAGTACTTC.

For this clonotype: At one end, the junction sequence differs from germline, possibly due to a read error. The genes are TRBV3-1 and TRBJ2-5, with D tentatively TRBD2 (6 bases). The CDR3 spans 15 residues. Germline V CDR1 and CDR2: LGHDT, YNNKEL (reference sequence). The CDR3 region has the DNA TGTGCCAGCAGTCAAGATGGGGGGTCCTCGGAGACCCAGTACTTC. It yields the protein CASSQDGGSSETQYF.

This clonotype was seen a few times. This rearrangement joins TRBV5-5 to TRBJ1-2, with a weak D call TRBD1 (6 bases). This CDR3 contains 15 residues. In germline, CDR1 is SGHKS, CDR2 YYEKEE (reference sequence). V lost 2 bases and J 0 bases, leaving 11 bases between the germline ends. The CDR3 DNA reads TGTGCCAGCAGCTTCAGGGGCGATCCTAACTATGGCTACACCTTC. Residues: CASSFRGDPNYGYTF.

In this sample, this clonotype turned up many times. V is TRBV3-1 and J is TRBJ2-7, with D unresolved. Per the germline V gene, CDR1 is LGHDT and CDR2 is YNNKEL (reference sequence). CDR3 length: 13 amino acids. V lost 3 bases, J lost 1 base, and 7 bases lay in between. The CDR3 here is CASSHLGSYEQYF. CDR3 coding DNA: TGTGCCAGCAGCCATTTAGGGTCCTACGAGCAGTACTTC.

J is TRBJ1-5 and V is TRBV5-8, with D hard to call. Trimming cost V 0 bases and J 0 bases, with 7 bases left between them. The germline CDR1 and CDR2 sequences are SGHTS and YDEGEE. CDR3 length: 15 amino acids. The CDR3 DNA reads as TGTGCCAGCAGCTTGGTGGCAGATAGCAATCAGCCCCAGCATTTT. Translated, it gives CASSLVADSNQPQHF.

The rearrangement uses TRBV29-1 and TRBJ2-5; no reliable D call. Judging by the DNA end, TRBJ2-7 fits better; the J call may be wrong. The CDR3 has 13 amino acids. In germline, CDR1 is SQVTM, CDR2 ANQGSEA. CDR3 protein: CSVVASEAYEQYF. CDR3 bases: TGCAGCGTTGTCGCTTCAGAAGCCTACGAGCAGTACTTC.

The CDR3 DNA follows: TGTGCCAGCAGCTTAGTTTGGCCTAGCGGGGGCACAGATACGCAGTATTTT. Its protein is CASSLVWPSGGTDTQYF. The rearrangement links TRBV7-2 to TRBJ2-3; 9 bases match TRBD2. Unmatched junction bases numbered 6, after V lost 1 base and J lost 1 base. This CDR3 comprises 17 residues. CDR1 is SGHTA and CDR2 is FQGNSA in the germline V gene. The full variable domain, rest sourced from reference TRBV7-2 and TRBJ2-3, is GAGVSQSPSNKVTEKGKDVELRCDPISGHTALYWYRQSLGQGLEFLIYFQGNSAPDKSGLPSDRFSAERTGGSVSTLTIQRTQQEDSAVYLCASSLVWPSGGTDTQYFGPGTRLTVL.

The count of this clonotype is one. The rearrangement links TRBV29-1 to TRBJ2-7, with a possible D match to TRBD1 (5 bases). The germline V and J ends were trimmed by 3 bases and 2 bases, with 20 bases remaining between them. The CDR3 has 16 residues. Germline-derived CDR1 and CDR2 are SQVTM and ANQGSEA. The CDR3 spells CSVESHYSDSPYEQYF. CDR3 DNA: TGCAGCGTTGAGAGTCACTACAGTGACAGTCCCTACGAGCAGTACTTC.

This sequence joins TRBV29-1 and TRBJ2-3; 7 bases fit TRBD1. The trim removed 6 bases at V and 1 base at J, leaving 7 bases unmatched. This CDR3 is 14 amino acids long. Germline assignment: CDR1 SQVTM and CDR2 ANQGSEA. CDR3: CSVDRVGGTDTQYF. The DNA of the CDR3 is TGCAGCGTAGACAGGGTAGGAGGCACAGATACGCAGTATTTT.

The CDR3 DNA is TGCAGTGCTAGACTCCCGGGGGGAGGCACTGAAGCTTTCTTT. Protein sequence: CSARLPGGGTEAFF. V gene TRBV20-1 combines with J gene TRBJ1-1, with D perhaps matching TRBD1 (5 bases). This CDR3 region has 14 residues. Germline V gene lookup returns CDR1 DFQATT and CDR2 SNEGSKA (reference sequence). Deletions cut 2 bases from V and 4 bases from J, with 14 bases between.

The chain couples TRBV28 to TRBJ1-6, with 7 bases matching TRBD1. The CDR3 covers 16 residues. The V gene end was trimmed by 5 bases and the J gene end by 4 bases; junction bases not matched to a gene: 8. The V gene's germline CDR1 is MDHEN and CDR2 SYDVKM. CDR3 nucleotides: TGTGCCAGCAGTCTTCAGGGGGAACGGTATAATTCACCCCTCCACTTT. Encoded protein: CASSLQGERYNSPLHF.

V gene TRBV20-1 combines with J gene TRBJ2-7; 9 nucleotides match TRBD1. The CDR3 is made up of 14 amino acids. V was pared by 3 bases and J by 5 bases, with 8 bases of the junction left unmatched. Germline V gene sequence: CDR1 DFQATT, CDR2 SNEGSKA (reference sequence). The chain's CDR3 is CSASKGDRAHEQYF. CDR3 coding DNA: TGCAGTGCTAGCAAAGGGGACAGGGCCCACGAGCAGTACTTC.

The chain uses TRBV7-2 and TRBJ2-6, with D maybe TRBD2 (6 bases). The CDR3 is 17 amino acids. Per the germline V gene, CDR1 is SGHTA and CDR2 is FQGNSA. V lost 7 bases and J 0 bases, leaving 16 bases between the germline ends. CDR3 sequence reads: CASILASISSGANVLTF. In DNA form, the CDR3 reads TGTGCCAGCATACTAGCCTCCATTTCCTCTGGGGCCAACGTCCTGACTTTC. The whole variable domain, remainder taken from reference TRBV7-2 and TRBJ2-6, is GAGVSQSPSNKVTEKGKDVELRCDPISGHTALYWYRQSLGQGLEFLIYFQGNSAPDKSGLPSDRFSAERTGGSVSTLTIQRTQQEDSAVYLCASILASISSGANVLTFGAGSRLTVL.

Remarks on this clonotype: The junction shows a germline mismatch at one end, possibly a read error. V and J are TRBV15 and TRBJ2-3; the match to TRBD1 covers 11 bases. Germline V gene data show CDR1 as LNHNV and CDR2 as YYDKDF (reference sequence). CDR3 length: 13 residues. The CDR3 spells CVTWTGGDDTQYF. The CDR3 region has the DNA TGTGTCACCTGGACAGGGGGCGATGATACGCAGTATTTT.

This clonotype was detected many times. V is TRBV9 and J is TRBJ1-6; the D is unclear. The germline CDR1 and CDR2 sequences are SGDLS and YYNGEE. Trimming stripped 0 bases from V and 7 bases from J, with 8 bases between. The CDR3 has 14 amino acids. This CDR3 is CASSVGVGNSPLHF. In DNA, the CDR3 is TGTGCCAGCAGCGTAGGAGTCGGGAATTCACCCCTCCACTTT.